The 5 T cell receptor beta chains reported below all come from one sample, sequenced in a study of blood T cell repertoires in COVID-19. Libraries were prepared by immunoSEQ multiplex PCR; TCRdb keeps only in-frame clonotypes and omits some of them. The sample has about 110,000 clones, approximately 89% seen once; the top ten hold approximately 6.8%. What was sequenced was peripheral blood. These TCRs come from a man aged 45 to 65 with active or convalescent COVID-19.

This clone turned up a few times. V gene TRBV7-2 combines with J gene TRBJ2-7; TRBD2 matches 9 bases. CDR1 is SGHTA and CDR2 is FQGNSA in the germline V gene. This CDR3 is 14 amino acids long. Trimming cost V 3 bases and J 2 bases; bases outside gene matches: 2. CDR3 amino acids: CASSLLAGAYEQYF. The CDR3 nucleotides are TGTGCCAGCAGCTTGTTAGCGGGAGCCTACGAGCAGTACTTC.

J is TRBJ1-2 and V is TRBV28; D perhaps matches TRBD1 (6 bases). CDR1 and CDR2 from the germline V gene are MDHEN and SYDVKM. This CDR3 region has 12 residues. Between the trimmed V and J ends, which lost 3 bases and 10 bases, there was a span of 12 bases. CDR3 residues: CASSFGGRDYTF. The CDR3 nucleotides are TGTGCCAGCAGTTTCGGGGGGCGTGACTACACCTTC.

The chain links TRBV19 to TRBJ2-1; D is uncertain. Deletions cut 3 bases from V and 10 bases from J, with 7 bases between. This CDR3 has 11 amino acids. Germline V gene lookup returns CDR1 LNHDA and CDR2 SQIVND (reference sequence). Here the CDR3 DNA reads TGTGCCAGTAGTATGGTGGGCGAGCAGTTCTTC. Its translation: CASSMVGEQFF.

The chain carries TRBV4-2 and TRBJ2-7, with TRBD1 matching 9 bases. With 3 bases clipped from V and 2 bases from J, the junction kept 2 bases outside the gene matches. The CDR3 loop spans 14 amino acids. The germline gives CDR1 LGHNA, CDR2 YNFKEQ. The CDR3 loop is CASSQRDRAYEQYF. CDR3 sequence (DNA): TGTGCCAGCAGCCAGCGGGACAGGGCCTACGAGCAGTACTTC.

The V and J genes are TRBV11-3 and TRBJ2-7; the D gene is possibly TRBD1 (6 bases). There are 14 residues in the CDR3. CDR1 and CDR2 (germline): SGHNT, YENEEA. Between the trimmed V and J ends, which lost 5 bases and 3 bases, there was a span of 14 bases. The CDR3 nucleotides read TGTGCCAGCAGCCCCCGGGACAAGGACTACGAGCAGTACTTC. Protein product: CASSPRDKDYEQYF.